This T cell receptor (beta chain) was sequenced during a study of blood T cell repertoires in COVID-19. Germline CDR1 is ENHRY and CDR2 is SYGVKD. V lost 6 bases and J lost 5; bases outside the gene matches: 5. This CDR3 is 14 amino acids long. The table came from immunoSEQ multiplex PCR; TCRdb's copy has only in-frame clones and leaves some out. The data show roughly 250,000 clones, with approximately 79% seen just once and 4.5% to 6% held by the top ten. The sequencing sample was made of peripheral blood. This chain joins TRBV10-3 and TRBJ1-1; TRBD1 aligns across 11 bases. The TCR originated in an elderly woman with active or convalescent COVID-19. The DNA for the CDR3 is TGTGCCATCAGCCACGGACAGGGGGCGACTGAAGCTTTCTTT. This gives the protein CAISHGQGATEAFF.